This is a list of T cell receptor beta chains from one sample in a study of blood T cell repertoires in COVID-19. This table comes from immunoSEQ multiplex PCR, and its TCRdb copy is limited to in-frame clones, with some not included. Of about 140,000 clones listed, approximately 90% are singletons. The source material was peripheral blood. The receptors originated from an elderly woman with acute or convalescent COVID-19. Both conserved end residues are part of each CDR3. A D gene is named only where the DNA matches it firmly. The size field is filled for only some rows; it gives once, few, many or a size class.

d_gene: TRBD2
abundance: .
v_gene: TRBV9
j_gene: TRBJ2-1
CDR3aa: CASSVGTSGTSSYNEQFF
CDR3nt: TGTGCCAGCAGCGTAGGGACTAGCGGGACGAGCTCCTACAATGAGCAGTTCTTC

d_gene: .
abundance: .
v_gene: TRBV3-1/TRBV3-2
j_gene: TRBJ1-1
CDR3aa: CASSRSEGGTEAFF
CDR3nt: TGTGCCAGCAGCCGCTCGGAAGGAGGGACTGAAGCTTTCTTT

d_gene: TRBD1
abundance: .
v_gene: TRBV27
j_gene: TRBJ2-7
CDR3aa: CASSKGQGSYEQYF
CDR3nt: TGTGCCAGCAGTAAGGGACAGGGCTCCTACGAGCAGTACTTC

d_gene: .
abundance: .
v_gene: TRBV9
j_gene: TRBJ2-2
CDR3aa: CASSDRRLPNTGELFF
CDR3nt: TGTGCCAGCAGCGATAGGAGGCTACCGAACACCGGGGAGCTGTTTTTT

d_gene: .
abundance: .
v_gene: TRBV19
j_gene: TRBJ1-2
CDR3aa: CASSMSFGGSRGRSPGYTF
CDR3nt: TGTGCCAGTAGTATGAGCTTCGGTGGGTCTAGAGGGCGTTCTCCTGGCTACACCTTC

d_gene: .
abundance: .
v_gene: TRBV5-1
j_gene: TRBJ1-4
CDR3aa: CASSLDGGEKLFF
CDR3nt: TGCGCCAGCAGCTTGGACGGGGGAGAAAAACTGTTTTTT

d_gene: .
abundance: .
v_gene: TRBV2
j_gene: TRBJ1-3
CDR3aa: CASSQGGSGNTIYF
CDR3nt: TGTGCCAGCAGTCAGGGAGGTTCTGGAAACACCATATATTTT

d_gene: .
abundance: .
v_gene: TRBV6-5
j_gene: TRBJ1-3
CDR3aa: CASSYSPGNSGNTIYF
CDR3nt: TGTGCCAGCAGTTACTCGCCGGGGAACTCTGGAAACACCATATATTTT

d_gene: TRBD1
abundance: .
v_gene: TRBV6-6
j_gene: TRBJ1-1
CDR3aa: CASIRTGNTEAFF
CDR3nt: TGTGCCAGCATTCGGACAGGGAACACTGAAGCTTTCTTT

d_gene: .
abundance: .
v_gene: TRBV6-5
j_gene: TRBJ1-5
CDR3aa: CASRTGTNQPQHF
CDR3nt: TGTGCCAGCAGAACAGGGACCAATCAGCCCCAGCATTTT

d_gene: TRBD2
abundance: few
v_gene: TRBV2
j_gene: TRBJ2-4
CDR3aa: CAGRAGGGGAAKNIQYF
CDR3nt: TGTGCCGGCCGGGCGGGGGGGGGCGGAGCGGCCAAAAACATTCAGTACTTC

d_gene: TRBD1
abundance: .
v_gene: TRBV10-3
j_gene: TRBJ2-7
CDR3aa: CATRGQDIYEQYF
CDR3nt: TGTGCCACCAGGGGGCAAGACATCTACGAGCAGTACTTC

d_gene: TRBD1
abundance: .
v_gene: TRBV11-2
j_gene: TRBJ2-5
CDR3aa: CASSTQGAVETQYF
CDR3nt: TGTGCCAGCAGCACACAGGGGGCGGTAGAGACCCAGTACTTC

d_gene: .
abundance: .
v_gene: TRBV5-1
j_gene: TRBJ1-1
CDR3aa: CASSQRTAAMGNTEAFF
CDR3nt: TGCGCCAGCAGCCAAAGGACAGCCGCTATGGGGAACACTGAAGCTTTCTTT

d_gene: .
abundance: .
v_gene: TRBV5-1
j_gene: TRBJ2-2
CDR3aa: CASSLVRGNTGELFF
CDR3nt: TGCGCCAGCAGCTTGGTGCGGGGGAACACCGGGGAGCTGTTTTTT

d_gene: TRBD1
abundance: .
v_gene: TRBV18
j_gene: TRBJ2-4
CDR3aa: CASSPRTGRAKNIQYF
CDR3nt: TGTGCCAGCTCACCGCGGACAGGGCGTGCCAAAAACATTCAGTACTTC

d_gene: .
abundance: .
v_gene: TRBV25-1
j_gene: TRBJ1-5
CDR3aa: CASSEYYSNQPQHF
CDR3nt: TGTGCCAGCAGTGAATACTATAGCAATCAGCCCCAGCATTTT

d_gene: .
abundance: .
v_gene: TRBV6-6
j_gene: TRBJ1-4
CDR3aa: CASSPRGEKLFF
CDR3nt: TGTGCCAGCAGCCCCAGGGGTGAAAAACTGTTTTTT

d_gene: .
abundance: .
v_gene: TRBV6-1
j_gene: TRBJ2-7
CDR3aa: CASSEAEGGRLYEQYF
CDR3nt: TGTGCCAGCAGTGAAGCTGAGGGGGGGCGCCTCTACGAGCAGTACTTC

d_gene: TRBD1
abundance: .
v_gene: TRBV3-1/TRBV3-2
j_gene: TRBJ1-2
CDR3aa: CASSQAGTGFGYTF
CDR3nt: TGTGCCAGCAGCCAAGCCGGGACAGGGTTTGGCTACACCTTC

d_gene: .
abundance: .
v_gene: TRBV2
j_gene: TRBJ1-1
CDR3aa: CASSRGGFTEAFF
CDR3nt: TGTGCCAGCAGTAGAGGGGGTTTTACTGAAGCTTTCTTT

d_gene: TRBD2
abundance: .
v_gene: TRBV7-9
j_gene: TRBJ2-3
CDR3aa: CASRRRTSRSDTQYF
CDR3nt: TGTGCCAGCAGACGAAGGACTAGTCGGTCGGATACGCAGTATTTT

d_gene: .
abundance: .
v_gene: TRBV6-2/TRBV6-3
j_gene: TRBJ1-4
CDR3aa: CASSRTAGREKLFF
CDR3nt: TGTGCCAGCAGCAGGACAGCAGGACGGGAAAAACTGTTTTTT

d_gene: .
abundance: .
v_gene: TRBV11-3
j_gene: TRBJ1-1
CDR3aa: CASSLVWGVGENTEAFF
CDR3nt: TGTGCCAGCAGCTTAGTGTGGGGGGTCGGCGAGAACACTGAAGCTTTCTTT

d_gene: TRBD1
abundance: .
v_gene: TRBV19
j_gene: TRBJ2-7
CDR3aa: CASSMVGTGMGEQYF
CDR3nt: TGTGCCAGTAGTATGGTCGGGACAGGGATGGGTGAGCAGTACTTC

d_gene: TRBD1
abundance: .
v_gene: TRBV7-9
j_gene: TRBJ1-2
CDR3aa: CASSLERGLNYGYTF
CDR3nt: TGTGCCAGCAGCTTAGAGAGGGGGCTAAACTATGGCTACACCTTC

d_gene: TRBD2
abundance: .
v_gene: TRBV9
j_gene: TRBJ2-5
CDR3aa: CASSVATSGGQETQYF
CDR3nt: TGTGCCAGCAGCGTAGCGACTAGCGGGGGTCAAGAGACCCAGTACTTC

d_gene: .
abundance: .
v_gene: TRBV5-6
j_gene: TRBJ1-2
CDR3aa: CASSLAWREYGYTF
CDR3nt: TGTGCCAGCAGCTTGGCTTGGAGGGAATATGGCTACACCTTC

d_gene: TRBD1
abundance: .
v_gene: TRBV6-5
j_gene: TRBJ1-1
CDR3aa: CASWDRMNTEAFF
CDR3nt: TGTGCCAGCTGGGACAGGATGAACACTGAAGCTTTCTTT

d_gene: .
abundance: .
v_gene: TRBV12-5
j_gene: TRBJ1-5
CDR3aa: CASGLWETSYSNQPQHF
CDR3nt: TGTGCTAGTGGTTTGTGGGAGACTTCCTATAGCAATCAGCCCCAGCATTTT

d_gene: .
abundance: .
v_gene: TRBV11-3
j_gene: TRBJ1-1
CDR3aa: CASSKADRNTEAFF
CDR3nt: TGTGCCAGCAGCAAAGCCGACAGGAACACTGAAGCTTTCTTT

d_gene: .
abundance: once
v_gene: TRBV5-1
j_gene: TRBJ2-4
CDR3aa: CASSPLAIGDIQYF
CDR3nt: TGCGCCAGCAGCCCGCTAGCGATTGGGGACATTCAGTACTTC

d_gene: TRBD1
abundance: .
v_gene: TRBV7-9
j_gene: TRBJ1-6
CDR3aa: CASSLPVGQAPGNSPLHF
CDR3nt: TGTGCCAGCAGCTTACCCGTCGGACAGGCGCCGGGGAATTCACCCCTCCACTTT

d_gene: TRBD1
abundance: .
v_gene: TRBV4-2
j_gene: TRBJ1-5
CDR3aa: CASSQDSGQGVNQPQHF
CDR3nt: TGTGCCAGCAGCCAGGATTCCGGACAGGGGGTAAATCAGCCCCAGCATTTT

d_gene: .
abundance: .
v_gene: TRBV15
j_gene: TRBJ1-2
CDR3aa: CATSRDRAANYGYTF
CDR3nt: TGTGCCACCAGCAGAGACAGGGCAGCCAACTATGGCTACACCTTC

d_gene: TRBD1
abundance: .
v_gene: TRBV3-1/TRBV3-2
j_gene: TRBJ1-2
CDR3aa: CASTPPAGTAYGYTF
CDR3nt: TGTGCCAGCACCCCCCCCGCGGGGACAGCCTATGGCTACACCTTC

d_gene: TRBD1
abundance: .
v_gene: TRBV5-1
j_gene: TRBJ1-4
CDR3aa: CASSSGQGTTNEKLFF
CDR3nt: TGCGCCAGCAGCTCCGGACAGGGAACAACTAATGAAAAACTGTTTTTT